This T cell receptor (beta chain) was sequenced during a study of vaccination and CD4 T cells after COVID-19. Study information: Participants were vaccinated with two doses, given as either BNT162b2 or mRNA-1273 vaccine. Overlapping peptides covering the spike proteins of SARS-CoV-2, HCoV-NL63, HCoV-OC43 and HCoV-229E were added to stimulate cells.

The study sequenced cultured CD4+ T cell DNA using the Oncomine TCR Beta short-read assay. TCRdb reprocessed the PCR reads via MiXCR and lists one record per CDR3 protein. This table holds roughly 18,000 distinct CDR3 sequences, under 60% found once. This clonotype was detected a few times. Its antigen is currently unknown. Its ends do not fully match the called genes, so a read error is possible. Time point reported: late sampling 161 to 241 days after vaccination in three convalescent patients. Documented treatment: approximately 9-day PBMC culture with coronavirus spike peptide pools or control peptides (ViraFEST assay). Peptide pool stimulation in ViraFEST expanded antigen-specific T cells, whose TCRs were then sequenced. Positive SARS-CoV-2 PCR tests in convalescent patients dated from March to December 2020, pre-Alpha, Beta and Delta. The CDR3 covers 13 residues. From germline, CDR1 is SEHNR and CDR2 FQNEAQ (reference sequence).

The receptor was derived from a human donor who had recovered from COVID-19. Here the sequenced sample was CD4+ T cells from blood, cultured in vitro, taken about 7 months after SARS-CoV-2 vaccination. The chain has TRBV7-9 and TRBJ2-2; D gene uncertain. DNA of the CDR3: TGTGCCACCGACTTCGACAACAGCGGGGAGCTGTTTTTT. It specifies CATDFDNSGELFF. Supplemented by reference TRBV7-9 and TRBJ2-2, the full variable domain reads DTGVSQNPRHKITKRGQNVTFRCDPISEHNRLYWYRQTLGQGPEFLTYFQNEAQLEKSRLLSDRFSAERPKGSFSTLEIQRTEQGDSAMYLCATDFDNSGELFFGEGSRLTVL.